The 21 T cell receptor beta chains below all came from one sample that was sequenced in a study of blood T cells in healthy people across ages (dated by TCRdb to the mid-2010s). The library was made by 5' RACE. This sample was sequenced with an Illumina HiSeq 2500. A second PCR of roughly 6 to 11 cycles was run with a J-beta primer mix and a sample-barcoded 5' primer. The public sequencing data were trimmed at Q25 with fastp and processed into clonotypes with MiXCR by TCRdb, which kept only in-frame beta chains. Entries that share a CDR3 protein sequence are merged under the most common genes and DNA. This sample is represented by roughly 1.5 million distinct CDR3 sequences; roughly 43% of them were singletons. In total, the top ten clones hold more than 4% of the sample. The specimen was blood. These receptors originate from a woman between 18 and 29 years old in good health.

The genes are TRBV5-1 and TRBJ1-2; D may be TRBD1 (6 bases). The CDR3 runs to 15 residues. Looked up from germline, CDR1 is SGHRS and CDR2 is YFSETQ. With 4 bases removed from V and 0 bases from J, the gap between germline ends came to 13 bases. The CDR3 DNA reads TGCGCCAGCAGCGAAGGACAGCAGCCTAACTATGGCTACACCTTC. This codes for CASSEGQQPNYGYTF.

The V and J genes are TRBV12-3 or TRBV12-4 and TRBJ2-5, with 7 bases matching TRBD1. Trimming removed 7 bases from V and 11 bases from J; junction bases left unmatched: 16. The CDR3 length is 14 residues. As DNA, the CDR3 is TGTGCCAGCACCGAGACAGGGCCCCATAATGAGCAGTACTTC. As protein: CASTETGPHNEQYF.

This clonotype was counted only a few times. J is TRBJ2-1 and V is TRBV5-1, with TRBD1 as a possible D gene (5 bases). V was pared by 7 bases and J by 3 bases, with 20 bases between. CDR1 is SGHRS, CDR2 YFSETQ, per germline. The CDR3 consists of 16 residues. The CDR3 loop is CASSGMGSISYNEQFF. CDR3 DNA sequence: TGCGCCAGCTCAGGGATGGGGTCAATAAGCTACAATGAGCAGTTCTTC. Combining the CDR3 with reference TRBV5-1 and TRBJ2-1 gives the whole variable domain KAGVTQTPRYLIKTRGQQVTLSCSPISGHRSVSWYQQTPGQGLQFLFEYFSETQRNKGNFPGRFSGRQFSNSRSEMNVSTLELGDSALYLCASSGMGSISYNEQFFGPGTRLTVL.

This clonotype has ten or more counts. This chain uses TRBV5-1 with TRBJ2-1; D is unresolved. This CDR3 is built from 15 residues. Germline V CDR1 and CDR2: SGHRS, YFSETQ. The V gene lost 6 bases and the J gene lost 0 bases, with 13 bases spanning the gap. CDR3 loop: CASTLIESSYNEQFF. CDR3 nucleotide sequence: TGCGCCAGCACCCTAATTGAGAGCTCCTACAATGAGCAGTTCTTC.

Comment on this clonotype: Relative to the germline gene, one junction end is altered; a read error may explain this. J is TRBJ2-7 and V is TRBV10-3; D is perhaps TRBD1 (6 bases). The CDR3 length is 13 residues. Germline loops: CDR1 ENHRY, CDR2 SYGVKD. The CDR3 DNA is TGTGCCATCGGGACACCCATCTCCTACAAGCAGTACTTC. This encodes CAIGTPISYKQYF.

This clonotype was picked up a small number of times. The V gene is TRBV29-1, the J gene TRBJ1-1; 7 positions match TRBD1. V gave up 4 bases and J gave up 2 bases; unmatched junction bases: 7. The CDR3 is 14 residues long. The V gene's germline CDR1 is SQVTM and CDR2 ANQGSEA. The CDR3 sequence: CSVGLRGTNTEAFF. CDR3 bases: TGCAGCGTTGGCCTCAGGGGGACTAACACTGAAGCTTTCTTT.

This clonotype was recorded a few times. CDR3 sequence reads: CASSFGSQRAAGYEQYF. CDR3 in DNA: TGTGCCAGCAGCTTTGGTTCCCAGCGCGCCGCAGGGTACGAGCAGTACTTC. The chain joins TRBV7-2 to TRBJ2-7; D is possibly TRBD1 (5 bases). CDR3 length: 17 residues. V gave up 3 bases and J gave up 4 bases, with 22 bases separating them. Germline V gene sequence: CDR1 SGHTA, CDR2 FQGNSA.

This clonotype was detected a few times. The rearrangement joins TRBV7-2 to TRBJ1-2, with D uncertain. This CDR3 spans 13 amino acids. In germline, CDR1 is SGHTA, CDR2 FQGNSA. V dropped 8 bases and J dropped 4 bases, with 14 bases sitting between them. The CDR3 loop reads CASEGGAPYGYTF. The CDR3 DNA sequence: TGTGCCAGCGAAGGCGGCGCACCCTATGGCTACACCTTC.

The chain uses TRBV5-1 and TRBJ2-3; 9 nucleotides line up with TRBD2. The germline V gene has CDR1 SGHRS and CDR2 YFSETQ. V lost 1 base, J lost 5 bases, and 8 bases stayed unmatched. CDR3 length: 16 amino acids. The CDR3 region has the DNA TGCGCCAGCAGCTTGTTTTCAGCGGGAGGTGAAGATACGCAGTATTTT. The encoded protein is CASSLFSAGGEDTQYF.

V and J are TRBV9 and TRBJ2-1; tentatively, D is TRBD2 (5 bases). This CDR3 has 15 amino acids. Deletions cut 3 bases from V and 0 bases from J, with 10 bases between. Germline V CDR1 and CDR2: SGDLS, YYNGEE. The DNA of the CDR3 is TGTGCCAGCAGCGCAGCCGGACTCTCCTACAATGAGCAGTTCTTC. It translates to CASSAAGLSYNEQFF.

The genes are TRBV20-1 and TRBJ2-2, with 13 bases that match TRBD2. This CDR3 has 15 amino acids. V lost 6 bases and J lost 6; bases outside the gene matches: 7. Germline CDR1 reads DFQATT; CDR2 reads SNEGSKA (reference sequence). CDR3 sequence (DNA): TGCAGTGCCGGGACTAGCGGGAACGTGGCCGGGGAGCTGTTTTTT. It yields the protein CSAGTSGNVAGELFF.

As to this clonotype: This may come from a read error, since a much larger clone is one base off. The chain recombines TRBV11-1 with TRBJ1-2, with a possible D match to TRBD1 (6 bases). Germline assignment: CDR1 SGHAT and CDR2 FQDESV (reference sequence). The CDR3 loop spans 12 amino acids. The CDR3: CASRQGNYGCTF. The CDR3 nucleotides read TGTGCCAGCAGACAGGGAAACTATGGCTGCACCTTC.

CDR3 protein: CASSQASGSTDTQYF. CDR3 coding DNA: TGCGCCAGCAGCCAGGCCAGCGGTAGCACAGATACGCAGTATTTT. The chain joins TRBV4-3 to TRBJ2-3; a possible D gene is TRBD2 (5 bases). Looked up from germline, CDR1 is LGHNA and CDR2 is YSLEER. This CDR3 spans 15 amino acids. Trimming stripped 3 bases from V and 0 bases from J, with 10 bases between.

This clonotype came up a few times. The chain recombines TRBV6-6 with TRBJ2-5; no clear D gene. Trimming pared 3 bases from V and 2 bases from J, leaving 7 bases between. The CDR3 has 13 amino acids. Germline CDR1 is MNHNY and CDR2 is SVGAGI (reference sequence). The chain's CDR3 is CASSYWVQETQYF. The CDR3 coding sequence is TGTGCCAGCAGTTATTGGGTACAAGAGACCCAGTACTTC.

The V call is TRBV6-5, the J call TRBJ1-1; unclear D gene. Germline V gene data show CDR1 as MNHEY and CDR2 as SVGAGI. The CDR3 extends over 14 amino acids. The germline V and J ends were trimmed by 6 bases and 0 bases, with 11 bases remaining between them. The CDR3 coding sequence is TGTGCCAGCAGCCGGGGTCCCCTGAACACTGAAGCTTTCTTT. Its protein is CASSRGPLNTEAFF.

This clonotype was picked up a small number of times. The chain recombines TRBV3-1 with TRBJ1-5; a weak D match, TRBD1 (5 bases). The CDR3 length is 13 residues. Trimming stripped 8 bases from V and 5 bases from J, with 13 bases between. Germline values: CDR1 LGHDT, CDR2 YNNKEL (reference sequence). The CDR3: CASSRDPYQPQHF. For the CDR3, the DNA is TGTGCCAGCTCCCGGGACCCTTATCAGCCCCAGCATTTT.

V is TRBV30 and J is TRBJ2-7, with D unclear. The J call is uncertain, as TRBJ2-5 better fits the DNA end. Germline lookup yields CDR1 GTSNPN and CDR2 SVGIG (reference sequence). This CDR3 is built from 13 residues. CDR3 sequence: CAWSVGMGETQYF. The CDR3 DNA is TGTGCCTGGAGTGTAGGAATGGGAGAGACCCAGTACTTC.

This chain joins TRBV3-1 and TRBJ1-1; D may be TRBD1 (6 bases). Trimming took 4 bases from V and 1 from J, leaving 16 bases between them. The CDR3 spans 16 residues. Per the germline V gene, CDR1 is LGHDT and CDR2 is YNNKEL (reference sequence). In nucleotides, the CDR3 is TGTGCCAGCAGCCCCCAGCTCGGGGGGGCGAACACTGAAGCTTTCTTT. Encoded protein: CASSPQLGGANTEAFF.

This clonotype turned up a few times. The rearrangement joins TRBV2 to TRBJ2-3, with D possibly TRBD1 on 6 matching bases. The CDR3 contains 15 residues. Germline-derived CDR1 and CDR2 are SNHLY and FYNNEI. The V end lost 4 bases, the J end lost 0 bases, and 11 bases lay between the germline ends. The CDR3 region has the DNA TGTGCCAGCAGTGGTGCCAGGGGAAGCACAGATACGCAGTATTTT. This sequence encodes CASSGARGSTDTQYF.

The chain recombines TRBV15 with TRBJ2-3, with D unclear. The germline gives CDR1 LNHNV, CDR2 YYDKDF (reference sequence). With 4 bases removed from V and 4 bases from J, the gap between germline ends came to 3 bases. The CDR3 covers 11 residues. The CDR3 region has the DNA TGTGCCACCAGCAATTCAGATACGCAGTATTTT. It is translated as CATSNSDTQYF.

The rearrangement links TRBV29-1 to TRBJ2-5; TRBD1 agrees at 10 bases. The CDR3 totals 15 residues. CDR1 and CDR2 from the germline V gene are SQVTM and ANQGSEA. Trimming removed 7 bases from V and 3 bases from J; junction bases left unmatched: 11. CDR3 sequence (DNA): TGCAGCGCCTGCACCGACAGGGGGCGGGAAGAGACCCAGTACTTC. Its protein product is CSACTDRGREETQYF.